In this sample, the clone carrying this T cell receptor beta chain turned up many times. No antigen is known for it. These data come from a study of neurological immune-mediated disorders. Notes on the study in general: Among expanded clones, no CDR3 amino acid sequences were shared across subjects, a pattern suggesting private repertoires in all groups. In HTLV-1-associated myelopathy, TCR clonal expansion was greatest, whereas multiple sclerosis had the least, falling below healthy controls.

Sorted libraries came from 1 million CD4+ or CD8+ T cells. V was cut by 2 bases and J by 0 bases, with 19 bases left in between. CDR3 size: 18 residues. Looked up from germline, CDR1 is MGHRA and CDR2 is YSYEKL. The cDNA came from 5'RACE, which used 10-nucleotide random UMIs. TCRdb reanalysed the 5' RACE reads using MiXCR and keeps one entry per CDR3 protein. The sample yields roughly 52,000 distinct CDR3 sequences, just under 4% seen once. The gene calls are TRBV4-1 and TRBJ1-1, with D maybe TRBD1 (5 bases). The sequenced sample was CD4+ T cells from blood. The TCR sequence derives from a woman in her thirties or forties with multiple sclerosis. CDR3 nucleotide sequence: TGCGCCAGCAGCCAAAGGGCGGTTATCCAGGGAATGAACACTGAAGCTTTCTTT. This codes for CASSQRAVIQGMNTEAFF.